This is a list of T cell receptor beta chains from one sample in a study of T-cell reconstitution after alpha-beta-depleted transplantation in children. TCRdb analysed the PCR reads with MiXCR anew, one entry per CDR3 protein. This sample has about 170,000 distinct CDR3 sequences, with around 10% found just once. The sequenced sample was PBMCs, obtained before TCRalphabeta/CD19-depleted stem cell transplant. These receptors came from a boy between 2 and 10 years old with acute myeloid leukemia, due to receive a stem cell transplant. Each CDR3 is given with its conserved first and last residue. The D gene is left open where the match is weak. Rows give clone size only sometimes, using once, few, many, or a class for an expanded clone.

D gene: .; J gene: TRBJ2-7; V gene: TRBV5-6; clone size: many; CDR3 protein: CASTQQGHLYEQYF; CDR3 DNA: TGTGCCAGCACCCAGCAGGGACACCTCTACGAGCAGTACTTC
D gene: .; J gene: TRBJ2-7; V gene: TRBV5-1; clone size: many; CDR3 protein: CASSSQGASGNEQYF; CDR3 DNA: TGCGCCAGCAGTTCCCAGGGGGCTAGCGGGAACGAGCAGTACTTC
D gene: .; J gene: TRBJ1-2; V gene: TRBV18; clone size: few; CDR3 protein: CASSPPFRPKANYGYTF; CDR3 DNA: TGTGCCAGCTCACCACCGTTCAGGCCTAAAGCTAACTATGGCTACACCTTC
D gene: TRBD1; J gene: TRBJ2-3; V gene: TRBV7-2; clone size: many; CDR3 protein: CASSLAQGTGVSTDTQYF; CDR3 DNA: TGTGCCAGCAGCTTAGCGCAGGGGACAGGGGTGAGCACAGATACGCAGTATTTT
D gene: .; J gene: TRBJ2-2; V gene: TRBV20-1; clone size: many; CDR3 protein: CSASRTANTGELFF; CDR3 DNA: TGCAGTGCTAGCCGGACAGCGAACACCGGGGAGCTGTTTTTT
D gene: TRBD2; J gene: TRBJ2-5; V gene: TRBV18; clone size: many; CDR3 protein: CASSPGLAGIQTQYF; CDR3 DNA: TGTGCCAGCTCACCAGGACTAGCGGGAATTCAGACCCAGTACTTC
D gene: .; J gene: TRBJ1-5; V gene: TRBV27; clone size: many; CDR3 protein: CASSSLRDQPQHF; CDR3 DNA: TGTGCCAGCAGTTCCCTCAGGGATCAGCCCCAGCATTTT
D gene: TRBD1; J gene: TRBJ1-2; V gene: TRBV4-1; clone size: many; CDR3 protein: CASSRVPGQGADGYTF; CDR3 DNA: TGCGCCAGCAGCCGAGTCCCGGGACAGGGGGCGGATGGCTACACCTTC
D gene: .; J gene: TRBJ1-1; V gene: TRBV4-1; clone size: many; CDR3 protein: CASSQVSGEEAFF; CDR3 DNA: TGCGCCAGCAGCCAAGTGTCGGGGGAGGAAGCTTTCTTT
D gene: .; J gene: TRBJ2-6; V gene: TRBV12-2; clone size: many; CDR3 protein: CASRPLEAAPGANVLTF; CDR3 DNA: TGTGCAAGTCGCCCACTCGAAGCCGCCCCTGGGGCCAACGTCCTGACTTTC
D gene: TRBD2; J gene: TRBJ2-1; V gene: TRBV6-1; clone size: few; CDR3 protein: CASSTPGLAYEQFF; CDR3 DNA: TGTGCCAGCAGTACGCCGGGACTAGCCTATGAGCAGTTCTTC
D gene: .; J gene: TRBJ1-5; V gene: TRBV19; clone size: many; CDR3 protein: CASSPKFGRPQHF; CDR3 DNA: TGTGCCAGTAGTCCTAAGTTCGGACGGCCCCAGCATTTT
D gene: TRBD1; J gene: TRBJ1-5; V gene: TRBV27; clone size: many; CDR3 protein: CASSHRGSNQPQHF; CDR3 DNA: TGTGCCAGCAGCCACAGGGGTAGCAATCAGCCCCAGCATTTT
D gene: .; J gene: TRBJ2-1; V gene: TRBV5-1; clone size: many; CDR3 protein: CASSLRSAGYNEQFF; CDR3 DNA: TGCGCCAGCAGCCTAAGGTCAGCCGGATACAATGAGCAGTTCTTC
D gene: TRBD2; J gene: TRBJ2-3; V gene: TRBV20-1; clone size: many; CDR3 protein: CSARLAGALGDTQYF; CDR3 DNA: TGCAGTGCTAGGCTAGCGGGGGCCTTAGGAGATACGCAGTATTTT
D gene: .; J gene: TRBJ1-1; V gene: TRBV20-1; clone size: many; CDR3 protein: CSASTGRNTEAFF; CDR3 DNA: TGCAGTGCTAGCACAGGCAGAAACACTGAAGCTTTCTTT
D gene: TRBD1; J gene: TRBJ1-5; V gene: TRBV28; clone size: many; CDR3 protein: CASLYDRANQPQHF; CDR3 DNA: TGTGCCAGCCTTTATGACAGGGCAAATCAGCCCCAGCATTTT
D gene: .; J gene: TRBJ1-1; V gene: TRBV24-1; clone size: many; CDR3 protein: CATSAQGREAFF; CDR3 DNA: TGTGCCACCAGTGCACAGGGAAGAGAAGCTTTCTTT
D gene: TRBD2; J gene: TRBJ2-3; V gene: TRBV2; clone size: .; CDR3 protein: CASSERLASTDTQYF; CDR3 DNA: TGTGCCAGCAGTGAACGACTAGCCAGCACAGATACGCAGTATTTT
D gene: .; J gene: TRBJ1-5; V gene: TRBV15; clone size: many; CDR3 protein: CATSRERSDQPQHF; CDR3 DNA: TGTGCCACCAGCAGAGAACGGTCTGATCAGCCCCAGCATTTT
D gene: TRBD2; J gene: TRBJ2-1; V gene: TRBV27; clone size: .; CDR3 protein: CASSPAGDGYNEQFF; CDR3 DNA: TGTGCCAGCAGCCCCGCGGGGGACGGCTACAATGAGCAGTTCTTC